The 24 T cell receptor beta chains listed next were all sequenced from one sample in a study of blood T cell repertoires in COVID-19. Sequenced by immunoSEQ multiplex PCR; TCRdb stores in-frame clones only, minus some. This sample has about 140,000 clones, with around 80% found just once. The sequencing input was PBMCs or T cells enriched from blood (not recorded which). The receptors were gathered from a woman in her fifties or sixties who had recovered from COVID-19.

This chain connects TRBV11-2 to TRBJ2-7, with D possibly matching TRBD2 (5 bases). Trimming removed 3 bases from V and 2 bases from J, with 8 bases in between. In germline, CDR1 is SGHAT, CDR2 FQNNGV. The CDR3 contains 13 residues. CDR3 in DNA: TGTGCCAGCAGCTTTGGACTCACCTACGAGCAGTACGTC. Amino acids: CASSFGLTYEQYV.

The rearrangement joins TRBV4-2 to TRBJ2-1; 7 nucleotides align to TRBD2. The CDR3 loop spans 15 amino acids. Per germline, CDR1 LGHNA and CDR2 YNFKEQ. With 4 bases clipped from V and 2 bases from J, the junction kept 5 bases outside the gene matches. CDR3 bases: TGTGCCAGCAGCCCCCCGGCGGGGGCCTACAATGAGCAGTTCTTC. Translation: CASSPPAGAYNEQFF.

The V gene is TRBV19, the J gene TRBJ2-6; 11 positions match TRBD1. This CDR3 has 16 residues. Unmatched junction bases numbered 4, after V lost 7 bases and J lost 2 bases. Germline V gene data show CDR1 as LNHDA and CDR2 as SQIVND (reference sequence). The CDR3 nucleotides are TGTGCCAGTAAGGACAGGGGGCAAACTGGGGCCAACGTCCTGACTTTC. It encodes CASKDRGQTGANVLTF. The complete variable domain, with remaining parts taken from reference TRBV19 and TRBJ2-6, reads DGGITQSPKYLFRKEGQNVTLSCEQNLNHDAMYWYRQDPGQGLRLIYYSQIVNDFQKGDIAEGYSVSREKKESFPLTVTSAQKNPTAFYLCASKDRGQTGANVLTFGAGSRLTVL.

This clone turned up a few times. This chain links TRBV5-4 with TRBJ2-1; 9 nucleotides agree with TRBD2. CDR3 length: 16 amino acids. The V segment lost 0 bases and the J segment 9 bases; nucleotides outside the gene matches: 10. Germline-derived CDR1 and CDR2 are SGHNT and YYREEE (reference sequence). CDR3 sequence (DNA): TGTGCCAGCAGCTTGGATATAGCGGGGGCCCGGGGTGAGCAGTTCTTC. Translation gives CASSLDIAGARGEQFF.

The chain joins TRBV5-1 to TRBJ1-4; D not certain. CDR3 length equals 15 residues. Deletions cut 0 bases from V and 10 bases from J, with 16 bases between. Germline CDR1 SGHRS, CDR2 YFSETQ. The CDR3: CASSLAGNPGVKLFF. Written as DNA, the CDR3 is TGCGCCAGCAGCTTGGCCGGGAATCCGGGCGTAAAACTGTTTTTT. The complete variable domain, with remaining parts taken from reference TRBV5-1 and TRBJ1-4, reads KAGVTQTPRYLIKTRGQQVTLSCSPISGHRSVSWYQQTPGQGLQFLFEYFSETQRNKGNFPGRFSGRQFSNSRSEMNVSTLELGDSALYLCASSLAGNPGVKLFFGSGTQLSVL.

This chain connects TRBV10-3 to TRBJ2-1; D may be TRBD1 (6 bases). The CDR3 is 15 residues long. Germline CDR1 and CDR2: ENHRY and SYGVKD. V shed 5 bases and J shed 8 bases, with 19 bases lying between them. The CDR3 reads CAISQGPLQGDEQFF. The CDR3 region has the DNA TGTGCCATCAGTCAGGGGCCCCTTCAAGGGGATGAGCAGTTCTTC.

V usage is TRBV7-8 and J usage is TRBJ2-2, with a tentative D call TRBD2 (6 bases). CDR3 length: 13 amino acids. The germline V and J ends were trimmed by 2 bases and 7 bases, with 8 bases remaining between them. The germline V gene has CDR1 SGHVS and CDR2 FQNEAQ. The DNA for the CDR3 is TGTGCCAGCAGCTTACGGGAGAGCGGGGAGCTGTTTTTT. This gives the protein CASSLRESGELFF.

V is TRBV7-2 and J is TRBJ1-2; D call uncertain. This CDR3 comprises 13 residues. V gave up 4 bases and J gave up 4 bases, with 10 bases separating them. Germline-derived CDR1 and CDR2 are SGHTA and FQGNSA. CDR3 sequence reads: CASSSDSGYGYTF. The CDR3 DNA reads TGTGCCAGCAGCTCAGATTCAGGCTATGGCTACACCTTC.

The chain uses TRBV5-5 and TRBJ2-7; no reliable D call. Germline CDR1 reads SGHKS; CDR2 reads YYEKEE (reference sequence). CDR3 length: 12 residues. With 0 bases removed from V and 11 bases from J, the gap between germline ends came to 12 bases. Written as DNA, the CDR3 is TGTGCCAGCAGCTTGGATCGGGTTTCGGAGTACTTC. Translated, it gives CASSLDRVSEYF.

This chain connects TRBV10-3 to TRBJ2-7; TRBD1 agrees at 10 bases. V was pared by 2 bases and J by 6 bases, with 4 bases of the junction left unmatched. CDR1 is ENHRY, CDR2 SYGVKD, per germline. The CDR3 spans 14 residues. The CDR3 nucleotides read TGTGCCATCAGTGAGGGGACAGGGGATTCCGAGCAGTACGTC. Protein sequence: CAISEGTGDSEQYV.

This chain connects TRBV7-9 to TRBJ1-5, with D hard to call. Deletions cut 1 base from V and 7 bases from J, with 8 bases between. The CDR3 length is 13 residues. Germline V gene lookup returns CDR1 SEHNR and CDR2 FQNEAQ (reference sequence). This CDR3 reads CASSLGLAQPQHF. Written as DNA, the CDR3 is TGTGCCAGCAGCTTAGGGCTGGCCCAGCCCCAGCATTTT.

This clone was observed a single time. V usage is TRBV6-5 and J usage is TRBJ1-2, with D perhaps TRBD1 (5 bases). The V end was cut by 6 bases, the J end by 3 bases, with 11 bases between. CDR1 and CDR2 (germline): MNHEY, SVGAGI. The CDR3 totals 13 residues. CDR3 DNA sequence: TGTGCCAGCAGGGAGGGGCCAGACTATGGCTACACCTTC. Residues: CASREGPDYGYTF.

This chain joins TRBV5-1 and TRBJ1-4, with D tentatively TRBD1 (5 bases). The CDR3 extends over 14 amino acids. The V end was cut by 3 bases, the J end by 4 bases, with 10 bases between. Germline CDR1 SGHRS, CDR2 YFSETQ. The CDR3 sequence is CASSSDTLNEKLFF. The CDR3 nucleotides read TGCGCCAGCAGCTCGGACACACTTAATGAAAAACTGTTTTTT.

The chain links TRBV7-9 to TRBJ2-5; TRBD2 matches at 7 bases. The CDR3 runs to 14 residues. V shed 2 bases and J 1 base; nucleotides not matched to a gene: 1. In germline, CDR1 is SEHNR, CDR2 FQNEAQ (reference sequence). The CDR3 DNA sequence: TGTGCCAGCAGCTTAAGCGGGACCCAAGAGACCCAGTACTTC. Encoded protein: CASSLSGTQETQYF.

The V call is TRBV2, the J call TRBJ1-2; unclear D gene. Trimming shortened V by 7 bases and J by 2 bases, and 20 bases separated the two germline ends. The CDR3 has 16 amino acids. Germline V gene data show CDR1 as SNHLY and CDR2 as FYNNEI. The CDR3, as DNA: TGTGCCAGCACCCCAGGCCGGCAACCCGAGAACTATGGCTACACCTTC. Translation: CASTPGRQPENYGYTF.

The chain employs TRBV29-1 and TRBJ1-2; TRBD1 agrees at 7 bases. The CDR3 is 12 amino acids. The germline V gene has CDR1 SQVTM and CDR2 ANQGSEA. The V gene end was trimmed by 6 bases and the J gene end by 2 bases; junction bases not matched to a gene: 3. The CDR3 nucleotides read TGCAGCGTCCTACAGGGGAACTATGGCTACACCTTC. Residues: CSVLQGNYGYTF.

In DNA form, the CDR3 reads TGTGCCAGCAGCTTGTATTCGGGAGAGACCTACGAGCAGTACTTC. It translates to CASSLYSGETYEQYF. This chain joins TRBV7-9 and TRBJ2-7, with D perhaps matching TRBD2 (6 bases). The CDR3 is made up of 15 amino acids. With 3 bases removed from V and 2 bases from J, the gap between germline ends came to 14 bases. Germline CDR1 and CDR2: SEHNR and FQNEAQ (reference sequence). Combining the CDR3 with reference TRBV7-9 and TRBJ2-7 gives the whole variable domain DTGVSQNPRHKITKRGQNVTFRCDPISEHNRLYWYRQTLGQGPEFLTYFQNEAQLEKSRLLSDRFSAERPKGSFSTLEIQRTEQGDSAMYLCASSLYSGETYEQYFGPGTRLTVT.

The rearrangement joins TRBV28 to TRBJ1-2; no clear D. Germline CDR1 reads MDHEN; CDR2 reads SYDVKM. Trimming stripped 1 base from V and 7 bases from J, with 7 bases between. The CDR3 spans 12 residues. As DNA, the CDR3 is TGTGCCAGCAGTTTATCCCCGGGTGGCTACACCTTC. This sequence encodes CASSLSPGGYTF.

The CDR3: CASSSYREDYTF. The DNA of the CDR3 is TGTGCCAGCAGCTCGTACAGGGAAGACTACACCTTC. The chain combines TRBV11-1 with TRBJ1-2; weak D call: TRBD1 (6 bases). Germline V gene lookup returns CDR1 SGHAT and CDR2 FQDESV (reference sequence). The V and J ends lost 4 bases and 10 bases respectively, with 13 bases between them. This CDR3 spans 12 amino acids.

The chain combines TRBV11-1 with TRBJ2-7; possibly TRBD1 for D (6 bases). Germline CDR1 SGHAT, CDR2 FQDESV (reference sequence). This CDR3 spans 13 amino acids. V was pared by 5 bases and J by 3 bases, with 11 bases between. CDR3 sequence: CASSPGDGYEQYF. Written as DNA, the CDR3 is TGTGCCAGCAGCCCAGGGGACGGCTACGAGCAGTACTTC.

The chain couples TRBV4-1 to TRBJ1-4; 7 nucleotides align to TRBD1. Germline lookup yields CDR1 MGHRA and CDR2 YSYEKL. J was trimmed by 3 bases and V by 2 bases; bases with no gene match: 9. The CDR3 runs 17 residues. Written as DNA, the CDR3 is TGCGCCAGCAGCCAACGAACAGGGGCCCCAGCTAATGAAAAACTGTTTTTT. Translating gives CASSQRTGAPANEKLFF.

This chain connects TRBV6-2 or TRBV6-3 to TRBJ2-5; TRBD1 is a possible D gene (5 bases). CDR1 and CDR2 from the germline V gene are MNHEY and SVGEGT. V was cut by 2 bases and J by 1 base, with 11 bases left in between. This CDR3 is built from 15 residues. The CDR3 DNA sequence: TGTGCCAGCAGTTACCCCATAGGGGTCCAAGAGACCCAGTACTTC. This gives the protein CASSYPIGVQETQYF.

V and J are TRBV29-1 and TRBJ2-7; 10 positions agree with TRBD1. After removal of 1 base from V and 4 bases from J, the junction contained 7 bases not matched to a gene. There are 15 residues in the CDR3. From germline, CDR1 is SQVTM and CDR2 ANQGSEA. CDR3 sequence: CSVEAYRDRGYEQYF. As DNA, the CDR3 is TGCAGCGTTGAAGCTTACCGGGACAGGGGATACGAGCAGTACTTC.

This chain links TRBV28 with TRBJ1-2; unclear D gene. CDR1 and CDR2 from the germline V gene are MDHEN and SYDVKM. CDR3 length equals 16 residues. Between the trimmed V and J ends, which lost 3 bases and 4 bases, there was a span of 18 bases. The CDR3 region is CASSFSGSLASYGYTF. The CDR3, as DNA: TGTGCCAGCAGTTTCTCTGGTTCCCTGGCCTCCTATGGCTACACCTTC.